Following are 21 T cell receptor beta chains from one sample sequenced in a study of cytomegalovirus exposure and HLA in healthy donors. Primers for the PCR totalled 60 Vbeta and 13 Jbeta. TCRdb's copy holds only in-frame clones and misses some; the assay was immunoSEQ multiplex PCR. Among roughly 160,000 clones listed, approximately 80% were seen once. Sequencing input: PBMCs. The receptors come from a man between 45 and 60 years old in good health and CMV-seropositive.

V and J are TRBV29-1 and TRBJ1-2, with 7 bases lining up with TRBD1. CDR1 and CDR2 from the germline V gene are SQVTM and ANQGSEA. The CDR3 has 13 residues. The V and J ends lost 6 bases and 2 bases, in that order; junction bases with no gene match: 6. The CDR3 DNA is TGCAGCGTCCCGGGACAGACGAACTATGGCTACACCTTC. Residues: CSVPGQTNYGYTF.

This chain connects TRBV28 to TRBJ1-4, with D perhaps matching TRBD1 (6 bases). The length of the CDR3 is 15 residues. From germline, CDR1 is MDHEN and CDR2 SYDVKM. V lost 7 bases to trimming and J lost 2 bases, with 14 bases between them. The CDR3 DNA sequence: TGTGCCAGCACCCCGGGACACTTGACTAATGAAAAACTGTTTTTT. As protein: CASTPGHLTNEKLFF.

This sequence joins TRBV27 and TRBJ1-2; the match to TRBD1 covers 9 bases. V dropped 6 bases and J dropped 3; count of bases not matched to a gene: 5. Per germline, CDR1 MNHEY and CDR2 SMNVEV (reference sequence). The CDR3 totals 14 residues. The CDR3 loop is CASRPGTGHYGYTF. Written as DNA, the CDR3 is TGTGCCAGCAGACCCGGGACAGGGCACTATGGCTACACCTTC.

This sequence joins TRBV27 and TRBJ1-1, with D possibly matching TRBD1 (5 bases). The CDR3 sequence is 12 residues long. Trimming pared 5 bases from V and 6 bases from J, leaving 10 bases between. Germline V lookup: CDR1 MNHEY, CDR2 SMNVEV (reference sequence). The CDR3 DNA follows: TGTGCCAGCAGTCCTCCGGGGGCTGAAGCTTTCTTT. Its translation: CASSPPGAEAFF.

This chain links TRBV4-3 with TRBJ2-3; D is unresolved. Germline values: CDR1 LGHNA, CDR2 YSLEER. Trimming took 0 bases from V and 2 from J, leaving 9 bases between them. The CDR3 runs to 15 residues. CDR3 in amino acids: CASSQESTYTDTQYF. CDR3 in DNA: TGCGCCAGCAGCCAAGAGAGCACCTACACAGATACGCAGTATTTT.

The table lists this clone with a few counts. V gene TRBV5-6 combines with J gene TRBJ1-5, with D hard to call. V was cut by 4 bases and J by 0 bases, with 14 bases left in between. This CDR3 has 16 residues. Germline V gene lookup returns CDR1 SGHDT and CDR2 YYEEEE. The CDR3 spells CASSPGGVISNQPQHF. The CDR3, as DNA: TGTGCCAGCAGCCCCGGAGGAGTTATTAGCAATCAGCCCCAGCATTTT.

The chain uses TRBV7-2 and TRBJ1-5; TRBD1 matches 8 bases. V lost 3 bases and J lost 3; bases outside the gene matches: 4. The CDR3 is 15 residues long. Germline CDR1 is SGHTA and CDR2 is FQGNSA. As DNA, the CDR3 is TGTGCCAGCAGCTTTGGACAGGGATACAATCAGCCCCAGCATTTT. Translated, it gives CASSFGQGYNQPQHF.

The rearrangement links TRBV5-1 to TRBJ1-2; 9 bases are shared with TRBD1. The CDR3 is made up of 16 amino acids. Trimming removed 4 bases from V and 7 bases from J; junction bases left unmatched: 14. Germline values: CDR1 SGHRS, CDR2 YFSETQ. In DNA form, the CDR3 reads TGCGCCAGCAGCCTCCAGCCCCGGGACAGGGCGTCTGGCTACACCTTC. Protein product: CASSLQPRDRASGYTF.

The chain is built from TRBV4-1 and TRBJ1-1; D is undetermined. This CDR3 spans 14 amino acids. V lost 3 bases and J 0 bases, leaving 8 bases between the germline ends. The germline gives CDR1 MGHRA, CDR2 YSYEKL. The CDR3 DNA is TGCGCCAGCAGCCAGCCCAGTTTGAACACTGAAGCTTTCTTT. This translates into CASSQPSLNTEAFF.

CDR3 amino acids: CASSLGQGDTGELFF. The CDR3 nucleotides are TGTGCCAGCAGCTTAGGACAGGGCGACACCGGGGAGCTGTTTTTT. This rearrangement joins TRBV11-3 to TRBJ2-2; 7 nucleotides align to TRBD1. The CDR3 length is 15 residues. The germline V gene encodes CDR1 SGHNT and CDR2 YENEEA. Trimming took 1 base from V and 3 from J; bases not matched to a gene: 2. Supplemented by reference TRBV11-3 and TRBJ2-2, the full variable domain reads EAGVVQSPRYKIIEKKQPVAFWCNPISGHNTLYWYLQNLGQGPELLIRYENEEAVDDSQLPKDRFSAERLKGVDSTLKIQPAELGDSAVYLCASSLGQGDTGELFFGEGSRLTVL.

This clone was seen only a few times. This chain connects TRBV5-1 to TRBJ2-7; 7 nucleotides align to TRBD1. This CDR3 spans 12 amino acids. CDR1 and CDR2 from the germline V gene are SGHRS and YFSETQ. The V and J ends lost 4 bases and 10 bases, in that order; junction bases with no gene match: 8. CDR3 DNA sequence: TGCGCCAGCAGCCAAGAACAGGGGCGCCAGTACTTC. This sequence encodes CASSQEQGRQYF.

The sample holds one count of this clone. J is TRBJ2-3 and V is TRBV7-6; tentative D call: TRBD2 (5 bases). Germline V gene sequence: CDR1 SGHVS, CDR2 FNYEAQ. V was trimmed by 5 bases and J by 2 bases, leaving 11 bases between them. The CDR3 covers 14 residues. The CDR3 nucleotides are TGTGCCAGCAGCCCTAACGGGGACACAGATACGCAGTATTTT. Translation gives CASSPNGDTDTQYF.

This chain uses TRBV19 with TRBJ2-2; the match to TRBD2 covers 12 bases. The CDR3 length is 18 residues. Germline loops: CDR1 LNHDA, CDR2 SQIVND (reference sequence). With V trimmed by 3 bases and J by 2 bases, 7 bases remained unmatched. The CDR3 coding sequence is TGTGCCAGTAGTATCTCGCTAGCGGGGGGGACTAACACCGGGGAGCTGTTTTTT. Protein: CASSISLAGGTNTGELFF.

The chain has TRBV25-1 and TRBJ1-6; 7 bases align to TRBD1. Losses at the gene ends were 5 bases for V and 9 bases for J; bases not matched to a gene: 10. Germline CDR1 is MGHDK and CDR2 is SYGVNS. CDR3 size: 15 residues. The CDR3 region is CASSRGLPFSSPLHF. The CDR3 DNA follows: TGTGCCAGCAGTAGGGGGCTCCCCTTTAGTTCACCCCTCCACTTT.

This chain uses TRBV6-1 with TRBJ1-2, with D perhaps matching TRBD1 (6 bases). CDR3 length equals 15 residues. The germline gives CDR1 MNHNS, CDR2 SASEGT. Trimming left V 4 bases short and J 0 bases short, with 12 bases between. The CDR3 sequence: CASSGRTVSNYGYTF. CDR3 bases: TGTGCCAGCAGTGGCCGGACAGTTTCTAACTATGGCTACACCTTC.

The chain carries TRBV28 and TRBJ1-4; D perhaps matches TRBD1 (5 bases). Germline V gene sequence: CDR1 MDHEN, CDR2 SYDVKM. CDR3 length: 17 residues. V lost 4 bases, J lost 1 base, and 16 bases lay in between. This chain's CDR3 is CASSSPGLSLTNEKLFF. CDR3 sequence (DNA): TGTGCCAGCAGTTCCCCAGGGTTGAGTCTAACTAATGAAAAACTGTTTTTT.

Here the CDR3 DNA reads TGTGCCAGCAGCCCCGGGACAGGAGCCTGGAGCTACACCTTC. This translates into CASSPGTGAWSYTF. The V call is TRBV7-8, the J call TRBJ1-2; 8 bases match TRBD1. Unmatched junction bases numbered 11, after V lost 5 bases and J lost 9 bases. CDR3 size: 14 residues. Germline CDR1 and CDR2: SGHVS and FQNEAQ.

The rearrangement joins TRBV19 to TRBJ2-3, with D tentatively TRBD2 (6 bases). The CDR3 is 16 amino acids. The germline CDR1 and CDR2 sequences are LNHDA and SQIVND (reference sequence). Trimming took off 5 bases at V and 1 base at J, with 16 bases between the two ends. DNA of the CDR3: TGTGCCAGTAGTCGGGGTGGTAGCGGTGGCACAGATACGCAGTATTTT. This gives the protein CASSRGGSGGTDTQYF.

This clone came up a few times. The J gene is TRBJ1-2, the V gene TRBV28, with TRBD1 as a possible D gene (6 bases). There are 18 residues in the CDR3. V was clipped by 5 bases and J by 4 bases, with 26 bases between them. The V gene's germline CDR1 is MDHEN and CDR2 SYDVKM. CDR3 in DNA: TGTGCCAGCAGTACTCCAGGGCCTCCAGGGGCAGAGGGCTATGGCTACACCTTC. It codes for CASSTPGPPGAEGYGYTF.

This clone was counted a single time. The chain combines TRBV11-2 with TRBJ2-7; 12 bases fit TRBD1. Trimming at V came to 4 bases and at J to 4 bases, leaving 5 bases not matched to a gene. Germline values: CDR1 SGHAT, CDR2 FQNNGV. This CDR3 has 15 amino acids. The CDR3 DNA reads TGTGCCAGCAGCTCTCCGGGACAGGGGGCTTACGAGCAGTACTTC. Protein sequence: CASSSPGQGAYEQYF.

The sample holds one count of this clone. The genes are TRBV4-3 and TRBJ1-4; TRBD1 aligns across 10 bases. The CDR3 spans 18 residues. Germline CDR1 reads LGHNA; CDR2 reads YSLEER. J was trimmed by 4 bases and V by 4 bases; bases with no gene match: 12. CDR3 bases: TGCGCCAGCAGCCCCGGGACAGGGGAGGTGCGGCGTAATGAAAAACTGTTTTTT. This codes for CASSPGTGEVRRNEKLFF.